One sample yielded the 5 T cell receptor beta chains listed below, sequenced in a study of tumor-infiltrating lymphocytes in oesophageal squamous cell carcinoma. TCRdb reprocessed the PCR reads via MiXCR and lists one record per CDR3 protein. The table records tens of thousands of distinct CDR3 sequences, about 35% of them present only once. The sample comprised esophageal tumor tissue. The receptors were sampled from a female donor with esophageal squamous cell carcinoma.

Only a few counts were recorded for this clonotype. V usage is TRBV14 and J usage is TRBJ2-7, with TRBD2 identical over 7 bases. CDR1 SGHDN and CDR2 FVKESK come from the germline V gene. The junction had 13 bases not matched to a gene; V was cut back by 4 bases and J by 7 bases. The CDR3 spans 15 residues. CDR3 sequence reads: CASSPIGAGEEEQYF. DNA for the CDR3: TGTGCCAGCAGCCCCATCGGGGCGGGAGAGGAAGAGCAGTACTTC.

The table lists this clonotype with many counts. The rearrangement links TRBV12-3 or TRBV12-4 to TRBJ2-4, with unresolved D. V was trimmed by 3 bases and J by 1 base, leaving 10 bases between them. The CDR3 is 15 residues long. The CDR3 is CASSLGLGAKNIQYF. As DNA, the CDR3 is TGTGCCAGCAGTTTGGGCTTAGGTGCCAAAAACATTCAGTACTTC.

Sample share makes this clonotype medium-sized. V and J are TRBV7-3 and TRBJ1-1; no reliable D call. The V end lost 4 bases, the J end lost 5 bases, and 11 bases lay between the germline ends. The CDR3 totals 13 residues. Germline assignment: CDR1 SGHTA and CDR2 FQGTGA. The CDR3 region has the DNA TGTGCCAGCAGCTGGGAAAGGAGTACTGAAGCTTTCTTT. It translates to CASSWERSTEAFF.

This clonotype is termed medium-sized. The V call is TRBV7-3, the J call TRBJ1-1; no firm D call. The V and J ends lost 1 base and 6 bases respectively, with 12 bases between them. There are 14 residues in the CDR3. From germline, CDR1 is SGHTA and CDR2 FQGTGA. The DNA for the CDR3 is TGTGCCAGCAGCTTAAAAAATGGGGAGGCTGAAGCTTTCTTT. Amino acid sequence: CASSLKNGEAEAFF.

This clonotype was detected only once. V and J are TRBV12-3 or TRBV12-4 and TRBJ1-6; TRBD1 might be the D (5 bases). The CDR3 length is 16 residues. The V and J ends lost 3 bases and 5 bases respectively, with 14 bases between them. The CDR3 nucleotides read TGTGCCAGCAGTTTTGGTGGGACCGGTAATAATTCACCCCTCCACTTT. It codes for CASSFGGTGNNSPLHF.